The 26 T cell receptor beta chains below all came from one sample that was sequenced in a study of T cell responses to AZD1222 COVID-19 vaccine. Data came from immunoSEQ multiplex PCR; TCRdb stores just in-frame clones and leaves some out. The sample yields more than 80,000 clones, roughly 87% seen once. Sample: peripheral blood, taken 28 days after the second AZD1222 dose. The source is an adult who received the AZD1222 COVID-19 vaccine.

V is TRBV2 and J is TRBJ2-7; tentatively, D is TRBD2 (5 bases). V was trimmed by 1 base and J by 3 bases, leaving 10 bases between them. The CDR3 has 14 amino acids. The germline V gene has CDR1 SNHLY and CDR2 FYNNEI. In nucleotides, the CDR3 is TGTGCCAGCAGTGAAGGTTTCGGGGACTACGAGCAGTACTTC. As protein: CASSEGFGDYEQYF.

The J gene is TRBJ1-2, the V gene TRBV11-2; the D is unclear. Germline CDR1 SGHAT, CDR2 FQNNGV. Deletions cut 0 bases from V and 8 bases from J, with 19 bases between. The CDR3 is made up of 16 amino acids. CDR3 nucleotides: TGTGCCAGCAGCTTAGAAAGTTGGGCCTATCGCGAAGGCTACACCTTC. Its protein product is CASSLESWAYREGYTF.

The chain combines TRBV6-2 or TRBV6-3 with TRBJ2-4; 7 bases are a match to TRBD1. After removal of 3 bases from V and 3 bases from J, the junction contained 5 bases not matched to a gene. Germline V CDR1 and CDR2: MNHEY, SVGEGT. The length of the CDR3 is 15 residues. The CDR3 DNA reads TGTGCCAGCAGTTATGCCTGGGACAGCAAAAACATTCAGTACTTC. It specifies CASSYAWDSKNIQYF.

The V and J genes are TRBV6-5 and TRBJ2-5, with 12 nucleotides matching TRBD2. The CDR3 is 15 amino acids. The V gene's germline CDR1 is MNHEY and CDR2 SVGAGI. V trimming: 5 bases; J trimming: 4 bases; junction bases outside the gene matches: 5. The CDR3 loop is CASSLAGGPGETQYF. The CDR3 DNA follows: TGTGCCAGCAGTCTAGCGGGGGGGCCGGGAGAGACCCAGTACTTC.

The chain recombines TRBV6-1 with TRBJ1-2, with TRBD1 identical over 7 bases. The germline V gene encodes CDR1 MNHNS and CDR2 SASEGT. CDR3 length: 16 amino acids. V was clipped by 0 bases and J by 4 bases; unmatched bases: 8. The CDR3 DNA is TGTGCCAGCAGTGAAGCCCGGCAGGGGGGGAGCTATGGCTACACCTTC. This sequence encodes CASSEARQGGSYGYTF.

The chain couples TRBV7-2 to TRBJ2-7; D is undetermined. Germline CDR1 is SGHTA and CDR2 is FQGNSA. This CDR3 has 13 residues. V lost 0 bases and J 3 bases, leaving 6 bases between the germline ends. CDR3 protein: CASSLADFYEQYF. For the CDR3, the DNA is TGTGCCAGCAGCTTAGCAGATTTCTACGAGCAGTACTTC.

The V gene is TRBV30, the J gene TRBJ2-1, with unresolved D. This CDR3 region has 15 residues. Trimming left V 0 bases short and J 0 bases short, with 9 bases between. Germline CDR1 is GTSNPN and CDR2 is SVGIG (reference sequence). CDR3 sequence: CAWSVPASSYNEQFF. The CDR3 DNA reads TGTGCCTGGAGTGTTCCGGCCAGCTCCTACAATGAGCAGTTCTTC.

V is TRBV7-2 and J is TRBJ2-7, with 7 bases lining up with TRBD1. The CDR3 contains 15 residues. The germline V gene encodes CDR1 SGHTA and CDR2 FQGNSA. Unmatched junction bases numbered 7, after V lost 4 bases and J lost 1 base. DNA of the CDR3: TGTGCCAGCAGCTCACCAGGGGGTCTTTCCTACGAGCAGTACTTC. Amino acid sequence: CASSSPGGLSYEQYF.

This clone was detected only once. The chain carries TRBV18 and TRBJ1-6; no firm D call. The CDR3 loop spans 15 amino acids. The ends were cut back, 3 bases at V and 5 bases at J, with 11 bases in the middle. Germline values: CDR1 KGHSH, CDR2 LQKENI. The CDR3 DNA reads TGTGCCAGCTCACCGGGAAAGGGTGATAATTCACCCCTCCACTTT. Its translation is CASSPGKGDNSPLHF.

The rearrangement links TRBV2 to TRBJ1-4; TRBD1 might be the D (5 bases). Germline V lookup: CDR1 SNHLY, CDR2 FYNNEI. The length of the CDR3 is 15 residues. With 6 bases removed from V and 3 bases from J, the gap between germline ends came to 14 bases. The CDR3 DNA is TGTGCCAGCAGCCTGACGGGGGGAGCTAATGAAAAACTGTTTTTT. Translated, it gives CASSLTGGANEKLFF.

This rearrangement joins TRBV5-6 to TRBJ2-6; 10 bases map to TRBD1. The CDR3 contains 17 residues. Germline trimming cut 7 bases from V and 0 bases from J; bases unmatched to any gene: 7. Germline loops: CDR1 SGHDT, CDR2 YYEEEE. The CDR3 bases are TGTGCCAGCCTCCGGACAGGGGGATTCTCTGGGGCCAACGTCCTGACTTTC. The encoded protein is CASLRTGGFSGANVLTF.

In DNA form, the CDR3 reads TGTGCCAGCAGCTTGGGCAGGGCTTCAGATACGCAGTATTTT. Translating gives CASSLGRASDTQYF. The chain employs TRBV11-3 and TRBJ2-3, with D maybe TRBD1 (5 bases). The V gene lost 3 bases and the J gene lost 4 bases, with 11 bases spanning the gap. The CDR3 covers 14 residues. Germline loops: CDR1 SGHNT, CDR2 YENEEA.

The rearrangement uses TRBV12-3 or TRBV12-4 and TRBJ2-7; 12 bases are shared with TRBD1. The CDR3 is 13 amino acids. The V segment lost 6 bases and the J segment 4 bases; nucleotides outside the gene matches: 1. The CDR3 here is CASRGQGAYEQYF. CDR3 bases: TGTGCCAGCAGGGGACAGGGGGCGTACGAGCAGTACTTC.

The genes are TRBV6-5 and TRBJ2-7; D possibly corresponds to TRBD1 (5 bases). Germline V gene lookup returns CDR1 MNHEY and CDR2 SVGAGI. The CDR3 contains 16 residues. Trimming cost V 0 bases and J 2 bases, with 14 bases left between them. CDR3 sequence reads: CASSYSNRAGPYEQYF. The CDR3 DNA sequence: TGTGCCAGCAGTTACTCGAATCGTGCAGGGCCCTACGAGCAGTACTTC.

The rearrangement joins TRBV19 to TRBJ1-6; no reliable D call. CDR3 length equals 15 residues. The V gene lost 1 base and the J gene lost 7 bases, with 11 bases spanning the gap. Germline loops: CDR1 LNHDA, CDR2 SQIVND (reference sequence). The CDR3 loop is CASSIGGLGNSPLHF. The DNA of the CDR3 is TGTGCCAGTAGTATAGGAGGGCTGGGGAATTCACCCCTCCACTTT.

The chain uses TRBV11-2 and TRBJ1-4; maybe TRBD1 (5 bases). This CDR3 has 15 residues. Germline CDR1 and CDR2: SGHAT and FQNNGV. Trimming took off 5 bases at V and 14 bases at J, with 24 bases between the two ends. The CDR3 spells CASSPYAVPGPKLFF. The CDR3 nucleotides are TGTGCCAGCAGCCCGTATGCCGTTCCGGGACCCAAGCTGTTTTTT.

The chain has TRBV5-8 and TRBJ1-2; possibly TRBD1 for D (5 bases). The CDR3 is 12 residues long. CDR1 is SGHTS, CDR2 YDEGEE, per germline. Deletions cut 9 bases from V and 3 bases from J, with 12 bases between. DNA of the CDR3: TGTGCCACCTCCGGGGACTACTATGGCTACACCTTC. This codes for CATSGDYYGYTF. The whole variable domain, filled in from reference TRBV5-8 and TRBJ1-2, reads EAGVTQSPTHLIKTRGQQATLRCSPISGHTSVYWYQQALGLGLQFLLWYDEGEERNRGNFPPRFSGRQFPNYSSELNVNALELEDSALYLCATSGDYYGYTFGSGTRLTVV.

The chain recombines TRBV5-4 with TRBJ2-5, with 8 bases lining up with TRBD2. Unmatched junction bases numbered 10, after V lost 5 bases and J lost 7 bases. The CDR3 covers 14 residues. CDR1 and CDR2 from the germline V gene are SGHNT and YYREEE (reference sequence). This CDR3 reads CASSPQLAAGTQYF. CDR3 sequence (DNA): TGTGCCAGCAGTCCCCAACTAGCGGCCGGGACCCAGTACTTC.

The V gene is TRBV30, the J gene TRBJ1-1; possibly TRBD1 for D (6 bases). Germline CDR1 and CDR2: GTSNPN and SVGIG (reference sequence). Trimming removed 5 bases from V and 8 bases from J, with 21 bases in between. CDR3 length: 14 amino acids. For the CDR3, the DNA is TGTGCCTGGGAAGGGGGTGGCGGCTCGTACGAAGCTTTCTTT. Its translation is CAWEGGGGSYEAFF.

V gene TRBV4-3 combines with J gene TRBJ1-6; D is uncertain. The V gene's germline CDR1 is LGHNA and CDR2 YSLEER. CDR3 length: 13 amino acids. V was pared by 6 bases and J by 8 bases, with 11 bases between. The CDR3 sequence is CASSVGGYSPLHF. CDR3 bases: TGCGCCAGCAGTGTGGGTGGGTATTCACCCCTCCACTTT.

DNA of the CDR3: TGTGCCAGCAGCGCCCCGGGTAACTATGGCTACACCTTC. This encodes CASSAPGNYGYTF. J is TRBJ1-2 and V is TRBV9; no definite D call. The germline V and J ends were trimmed by 3 bases and 1 base, with 7 bases remaining between them. The length of the CDR3 is 13 residues. The V gene's germline CDR1 is SGDLS and CDR2 YYNGEE. Full variable domain (outside the CDR3, taken from reference TRBV9 and TRBJ1-2): DSGVTQTPKHLITATGQRVTLRCSPRSGDLSVYWYQQSLDQGLQFLIQYYNGEERAKGNILERFSAQQFPDLHSELNLSSLELGDSALYFCASSAPGNYGYTFGSGTRLTVV.

V gene TRBV9 combines with J gene TRBJ2-2; D is uncertain. The germline V gene encodes CDR1 SGDLS and CDR2 YYNGEE. V was shortened by 0 bases and J by 5 bases, with 5 bases between the two germline ends. The CDR3 is made up of 13 amino acids. The CDR3 reads CASSVAETGELFF. The CDR3 DNA reads as TGTGCCAGCAGCGTAGCTGAAACCGGGGAGCTGTTTTTT.

The gene calls are TRBV7-3 and TRBJ2-7, with D unresolved. V gave up 2 bases and J gave up 3 bases, with 11 bases separating them. CDR3 length: 14 residues. Germline lookup yields CDR1 SGHTA and CDR2 FQGTGA. Written as DNA, the CDR3 is TGTGCCAGCAGCTTAGGTGGGGATCTCTACGAGCAGTACTTC. Translation: CASSLGGDLYEQYF.

This clone was picked up one time. This sequence joins TRBV5-4 and TRBJ2-7, with TRBD2 identical over 8 bases. Per germline, CDR1 SGHNT and CDR2 YYREEE (reference sequence). Trimming cost V 4 bases and J 0 bases; bases outside gene matches: 6. The CDR3 is made up of 15 amino acids. The CDR3 reads CASSAAGTSSYEQYF. For the CDR3, the DNA is TGTGCCAGCAGCGCAGCCGGGACTAGCTCCTACGAGCAGTACTTC.

V is TRBV6-5 and J is TRBJ1-1; no clear D. The V and J ends lost 5 bases and 0 bases respectively, with 13 bases between them. The V gene's germline CDR1 is MNHEY and CDR2 SVGAGI. The CDR3 has 15 residues. The CDR3 bases are TGTGCCAGCAGTCGGGATGGGAGGTTGAACACTGAAGCTTTCTTT. Translation: CASSRDGRLNTEAFF.

The chain combines TRBV6-5 with TRBJ2-1, with 9 bases aligning to TRBD1. The CDR3 contains 12 residues. Trimming cost V 10 bases and J 5 bases; bases outside gene matches: 3. In germline, CDR1 is MNHEY, CDR2 SVGAGI. The CDR3, as DNA: TGTGCCACCAGGACAGGGGACAATGAGCAGTTCTTC. This gives the protein CATRTGDNEQFF.